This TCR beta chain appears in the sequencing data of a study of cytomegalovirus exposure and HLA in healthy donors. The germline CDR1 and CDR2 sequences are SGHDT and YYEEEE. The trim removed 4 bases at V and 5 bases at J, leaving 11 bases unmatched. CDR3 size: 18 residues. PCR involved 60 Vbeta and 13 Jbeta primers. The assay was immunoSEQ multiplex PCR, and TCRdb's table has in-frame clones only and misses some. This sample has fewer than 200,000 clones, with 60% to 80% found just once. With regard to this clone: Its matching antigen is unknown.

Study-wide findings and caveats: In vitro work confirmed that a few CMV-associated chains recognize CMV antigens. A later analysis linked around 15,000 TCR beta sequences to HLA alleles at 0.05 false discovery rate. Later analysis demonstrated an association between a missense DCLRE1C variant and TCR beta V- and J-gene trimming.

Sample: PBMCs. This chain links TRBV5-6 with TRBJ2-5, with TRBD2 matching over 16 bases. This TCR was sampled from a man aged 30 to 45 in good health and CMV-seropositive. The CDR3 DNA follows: TGTGCCAGCAGCGACCCCGGGACTAGCGGGGGGGCCGGTGAGACCCAGTACTTC. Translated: CASSDPGTSGGAGETQYF.